This passage covers 28 T cell receptor beta chains from one sample sequenced in a study of long-term antiretroviral therapy in people with HIV. It was version v3.0 of the immunoSEQ assay that was run at survey level. Sequenced by immunoSEQ multiplex PCR; TCRdb stores in-frame clones only, minus some. This table has fewer than 45,000 clones, roughly 82% appearing once. The source was unsorted PBMCs, collected 0.3 years after starting antiretroviral therapy. The receptors shown here come from a man aged 18 to 35 with HIV.

The CDR3 loop is CASSDRASGANVLTF. CDR3 in DNA: TGTGCCAGCAGTGACAGGGCCTCTGGGGCCAACGTCCTGACTTTC. The rearrangement links TRBV6-1 to TRBJ2-6; possibly TRBD1 for D (5 bases). The length of the CDR3 is 15 residues. Germline V gives CDR1 MNHNS, CDR2 SASEGT. The germline V and J ends were trimmed by 3 bases and 0 bases, with 6 bases remaining between them.

The chain is built from TRBV9 and TRBJ2-1; D may be TRBD2 (5 bases). Between the trimmed V and J ends, which lost 1 base and 0 bases, there was a span of 26 bases. Germline V gene lookup returns CDR1 SGDLS and CDR2 YYNGEE. The length of the CDR3 is 21 residues. The CDR3 DNA sequence: TGTGCCAGCAGCGTAAGTAGCGTTCGTCCACTACCCGCGAGCTCCTACAATGAGCAGTTCTTC. Translating gives CASSVSSVRPLPASSYNEQFF.

On this clone itself: An end of the junction differs from the germline gene, which may be a read error. The V and J genes are TRBV5-6 and TRBJ1-2, with TRBD1 identical over 7 bases. Per the germline V gene, CDR1 is SGHDT and CDR2 is YYEEEE. CDR3 length: 14 amino acids. The chain's CDR3 is CASSLGTGTVLRIF. The CDR3 DNA follows: TGTGCCAGCAGCTTGGGAACCGGGACAGTCTTAAGGATCTTC.

This clone was observed a handful of times. The rearrangement uses TRBV18 and TRBJ2-7, with 9 bases that match TRBD1. The CDR3 totals 14 residues. Germline V gene lookup returns CDR1 KGHSH and CDR2 LQKENI. Unmatched junction bases numbered 4, after V lost 2 bases and J lost 5 bases. CDR3 protein: CASSPGTGRDEQYF. In DNA form, the CDR3 reads TGTGCCAGCTCACCAGGGACAGGGCGCGACGAGCAGTACTTC.

This clone has a handful of counts. The chain is built from TRBV28 and TRBJ1-2; D remains ambiguous. This CDR3 has 13 residues. Trimming cost V 3 bases and J 3 bases, with 8 bases left between them. The germline V gene has CDR1 MDHEN and CDR2 SYDVKM. The chain's CDR3 is CASSFVEDYGYTF. The DNA of the CDR3 is TGTGCCAGCAGTTTCGTAGAAGACTATGGCTACACCTTC.

The table lists this clone with a count of one. The genes are TRBV27 and TRBJ1-2; a weak D match, TRBD1 (6 bases). The CDR3 sequence is 13 residues long. Per the germline V gene, CDR1 is MNHEY and CDR2 is SMNVEV (reference sequence). V lost 0 bases to trimming and J lost 5 bases, with 7 bases between them. The CDR3 region has the DNA TGTGCCAGCAGTTTATCACAGGGTTATGGCTACACCTTC. Its translation: CASSLSQGYGYTF.

The genes are TRBV5-1 and TRBJ2-1, with D possibly matching TRBD2 (6 bases). Germline V gene data show CDR1 as SGHRS and CDR2 as YFSETQ. This CDR3 has 17 residues. Trimming shortened V by 4 bases and J by 6 bases, and 23 bases separated the two germline ends. The CDR3 here is CASSLTPPGQGGNEQFF. CDR3 nucleotides: TGCGCCAGCAGCCTGACCCCTCCCGGGCAGGGAGGCAATGAGCAGTTCTTC.

This clone was picked up a small number of times. The same CDR3 also results from other DNA sequences found in this sample. The V gene is TRBV6-5, the J gene TRBJ1-1; possibly TRBD1 for D (6 bases). V gave up 5 bases and J gave up 1 base, with 11 bases separating them. The CDR3 has 14 residues. Germline V gives CDR1 MNHEY, CDR2 SVGAGI. The chain's CDR3 is CASSPGQKNTEAFF. The CDR3 DNA reads as TGTGCCAGCAGTCCCGGACAGAAGAACACTGAAGCTTTCTTT.

This clone was seen a single time. The chain links TRBV30 to TRBJ1-5, with D unresolved. Looked up from germline, CDR1 is GTSNPN and CDR2 is SVGIG (reference sequence). This CDR3 spans 13 amino acids. V lost 0 bases and J 7 bases, leaving 10 bases between the germline ends. As DNA, the CDR3 is TGTGCCTGGAGTGTAACCGACGGCCAGCCCCAGCATTTT. This codes for CAWSVTDGQPQHF.

The rearrangement links TRBV30 to TRBJ2-1, with 7 bases fitting TRBD1. V shed 4 bases, J shed 3 bases, and the junction held 6 bases outside the gene matches. CDR1 is GTSNPN, CDR2 SVGIG, per germline (reference sequence). There are 14 residues in the CDR3. Written as DNA, the CDR3 is TGTGCCTGGATCACCCAGGGGGTCTACAATGAGCAGTTCTTC. It codes for CAWITQGVYNEQFF.

This sequence joins TRBV5-1 and TRBJ1-2; 9 nucleotides match TRBD1. This CDR3 has 15 residues. J gave up 8 bases and V 3 bases, and 11 bases lay outside the gene matches. Germline V gives CDR1 SGHRS, CDR2 YFSETQ. The CDR3 DNA reads as TGCGCCAGCAGCTGGCGACCCGGGACAGGGAGCGGCTACACCTTC. It encodes CASSWRPGTGSGYTF.

The V and J genes are TRBV29-1 and TRBJ1-1; D is undetermined. Trimming shortened V by 4 bases and J by 1 base, and 4 bases separated the two germline ends. The CDR3 has 11 residues. Germline loops: CDR1 SQVTM, CDR2 ANQGSEA. The CDR3, as DNA: TGCAGCGTTGGGGAGAACACTGAAGCTTTCTTT. Translation gives CSVGENTEAFF.

The chain uses TRBV5-1 and TRBJ1-6, with D tentatively TRBD1 (5 bases). Trimming shortened V by 0 bases and J by 9 bases, and 13 bases separated the two germline ends. Germline lookup yields CDR1 SGHRS and CDR2 YFSETQ. This CDR3 has 15 residues. CDR3: CASSLGDGLGSPLHF. The CDR3 DNA reads as TGCGCCAGCAGCTTGGGGGACGGATTGGGTTCACCCCTCCACTTT.

The rearrangement links TRBV30 to TRBJ2-1, with TRBD2 matching 16 bases. Germline CDR1 GTSNPN, CDR2 SVGIG (reference sequence). Germline trimming cut 3 bases from V and 8 bases from J; bases unmatched to any gene: 13. The CDR3 runs to 18 residues. The CDR3: CAWRGGTSGGVPRDEQFF. In DNA, the CDR3 is TGTGCCTGGAGAGGAGGGACTAGCGGGGGGGTCCCAAGGGATGAGCAGTTCTTC.

This chain joins TRBV27 and TRBJ2-2, with D tentatively TRBD2 (6 bases). V was pared by 5 bases and J by 6 bases, with 16 bases between. The CDR3 sequence is 15 residues long. Germline V CDR1 and CDR2: MNHEY, SMNVEV (reference sequence). CDR3 residues: CASSPGTIAAGELFF. As DNA, the CDR3 is TGTGCCAGCAGTCCCGGGACCATAGCGGCCGGGGAGCTGTTTTTT.

The V gene is TRBV30, the J gene TRBJ2-1; TRBD2 aligns across 11 bases. J was trimmed by 13 bases and V by 0 bases; bases with no gene match: 8. CDR1 and CDR2 from the germline V gene are GTSNPN and SVGIG (reference sequence). This CDR3 comprises 14 residues. CDR3 residues: CAWSVLLAGGQQFF. CDR3 nucleotides: TGTGCCTGGAGTGTCTTGCTAGCGGGAGGTCAACAGTTCTTC. The full variable domain, its missing parts supplied by reference TRBV30 and TRBJ2-1, is SQTIHQWPATLVQPVGSPLSLECTVEGTSNPNLYWYRQAAGRGLQLLFYSVGIGQISSEVPQNLSASRPQDRQFILSSKKLLLSDSGFYLCAWSVLLAGGQQFFGPGTRLTVL.

This chain uses TRBV4-1 with TRBJ1-1; 7 bases agree with TRBD1. Germline loops: CDR1 MGHRA, CDR2 YSYEKL. Losses at the gene ends were 1 base for V and 1 base for J; bases not matched to a gene: 3. The CDR3 is 15 residues long. The CDR3 coding sequence is TGCGCCAGCAGCCAAGTGGGGGACAGGAACACTGAAGCTTTCTTT. Translated: CASSQVGDRNTEAFF.

The V call is TRBV7-9, the J call TRBJ1-2, with D perhaps matching TRBD1 (5 bases). The CDR3 extends over 15 amino acids. V was clipped by 7 bases and J by 4 bases, with 19 bases between them. Per germline, CDR1 SEHNR and CDR2 FQNEAQ (reference sequence). CDR3: CASTLYLGVAYGYTF. CDR3 nucleotide sequence: TGTGCCAGCACCCTTTACTTAGGGGTCGCCTATGGCTACACCTTC.

The chain employs TRBV6-4 and TRBJ2-1, with no clear D. The CDR3 is 14 residues long. The V gene's germline CDR1 is MRHNA and CDR2 SNTAGT. Trimming pared 0 bases from V and 5 bases from J, leaving 8 bases between. CDR3: CASSDSVRNNEQFF. Here the CDR3 DNA reads TGTGCCAGCAGTGACTCTGTTAGAAACAATGAGCAGTTCTTC.

The chain is built from TRBV30 and TRBJ1-4; 7 positions match TRBD1. Looked up from germline, CDR1 is GTSNPN and CDR2 is SVGIG (reference sequence). The CDR3 totals 17 residues. The J segment lost 4 bases and the V segment lost 2 bases, leaving 13 bases of the junction unmatched. This CDR3 reads CAWSFVDRPLINEKLFF. CDR3 DNA: TGTGCCTGGAGTTTCGTGGACAGGCCCTTGATTAATGAAAAACTGTTTTTT. Full variable domain (outside the CDR3, taken from reference TRBV30 and TRBJ1-4): SQTIHQWPATLVQPVGSPLSLECTVEGTSNPNLYWYRQAAGRGLQLLFYSVGIGQISSEVPQNLSASRPQDRQFILSSKKLLLSDSGFYLCAWSFVDRPLINEKLFFGSGTQLSVL.

The chain carries TRBV19 and TRBJ1-5, with TRBD1 as a possible D gene (5 bases). This CDR3 contains 13 residues. The germline V gene encodes CDR1 LNHDA and CDR2 SQIVND (reference sequence). V dropped 5 bases and J dropped 5 bases, with 10 bases sitting between them. The CDR3 DNA reads as TGTGCCAGTAGTGGGGGGTTCGATCAGCCCCAGCATTTT. As protein: CASSGGFDQPQHF. Filled out from reference TRBV19 and TRBJ1-5, the complete variable domain reads DGGITQSPKYLFRKEGQNVTLSCEQNLNHDAMYWYRQDPGQGLRLIYYSQIVNDFQKGDIAEGYSVSREKKESFPLTVTSAQKNPTAFYLCASSGGFDQPQHFGDGTRLSIL.

The genes are TRBV29-1 and TRBJ2-1; a weak D match, TRBD2 (7 bases). This CDR3 region has 16 residues. V lost 6 bases, J lost 1 base, and 19 bases lay in between. Germline V gene data show CDR1 as SQVTM and CDR2 as ANQGSEA. The chain's CDR3 is CSVQGGAGASYNEQFF. The CDR3 nucleotides read TGCAGCGTACAAGGGGGGGCGGGAGCGTCCTACAATGAGCAGTTCTTC.

This clone has only one observation. The J gene is TRBJ2-7, the V gene TRBV5-1, with D uncertain. The germline V gene encodes CDR1 SGHRS and CDR2 YFSETQ. The CDR3 is 12 residues long. Trimming removed 0 bases from V and 5 bases from J, with 6 bases in between. CDR3 bases: TGCGCCAGCAGCTTGGGAGCTGACGAGCAGTACTTC. Its protein is CASSLGADEQYF.

The chain combines TRBV5-1 with TRBJ2-1, with 8 bases aligning to TRBD2. This CDR3 spans 16 amino acids. Looked up from germline, CDR1 is SGHRS and CDR2 is YFSETQ. J was trimmed by 4 bases and V by 3 bases; bases with no gene match: 9. The CDR3 DNA follows: TGCGCCAGCAGCTCCGAGCGGGGGAAATCATACAATGAGCAGTTCTTC. Its protein is CASSSERGKSYNEQFF.

The J gene is TRBJ1-1, the V gene TRBV6-6, with a weak D call TRBD1 (5 bases). Trimming took 6 bases from V and 3 from J, leaving 14 bases between them. CDR3 length: 14 residues. Germline V gene data show CDR1 as MNHNY and CDR2 as SVGAGI (reference sequence). The chain's CDR3 is CASSHGAIYTEAFF. The CDR3 DNA is TGTGCCAGCAGCCATGGGGCGATCTACACTGAAGCTTTCTTT.

The rearrangement uses TRBV30 and TRBJ1-2; D may be TRBD1 (6 bases). CDR1 GTSNPN and CDR2 SVGIG come from the germline V gene (reference sequence). V lost 2 bases and J 8 bases, leaving 12 bases between the germline ends. CDR3 length: 12 residues. CDR3 nucleotides: TGTGCCTGGAGTACTTCCGGGGGCGGCTACACCTTC. This encodes CAWSTSGGGYTF.

This clone was observed a handful of times. V and J are TRBV5-4 and TRBJ1-2; no definite D call. From germline, CDR1 is SGHNT and CDR2 YYREEE (reference sequence). V was pared by 3 bases and J by 1 base, with 4 bases between. The CDR3 spans 12 residues. The CDR3 region has the DNA TGTGCCAGCAGCTCGGATAACTATGGCTACACCTTC. This translates into CASSSDNYGYTF. The full variable domain, in which reference TRBV5-4 and TRBJ1-2 provide the parts outside the CDR3, is ETGVTQSPTHLIKTRGQQVTLRCSSQSGHNTVSWYQQALGQGPQFIFQYYREEENGRGNFPPRFSGLQFPNYSSELNVNALELDDSALYLCASSSDNYGYTFGSGTRLTVV.

The chain carries TRBV19 and TRBJ1-1; perhaps TRBD1 as D (6 bases). The germline CDR1 and CDR2 sequences are LNHDA and SQIVND (reference sequence). Trimming took 3 bases from V and 11 from J, leaving 16 bases between them. The CDR3 runs to 13 residues. CDR3 sequence (DNA): TGTGCCAGTAGTATGGGGGGGGCCCCGAACGCTTTCTTT. Translating gives CASSMGGAPNAFF.